Sequencing of this T cell receptor (beta chain) was carried out in a study of preoperative IRX-2 immunotherapy in early breast cancer. Documented treatment: preoperative locoregional IRX-2 cytokine immunotherapy. Patients received preoperative, locoregional IRX-2 cytokine immunotherapy in a phase Ib study. Some clones are missing from TCRdb's copy, which holds only in-frame ones; the method was immunoSEQ multiplex PCR. Among 75,000 to 100,000 clones listed, approximately 90% were seen once. The CDR3 runs to 19 residues. Germline V gene data show CDR1 as LNHDA and CDR2 as SQIVND (reference sequence). Trimming took off 3 bases at V and 3 bases at J, with 23 bases between the two ends.

The origin of this receptor is a human donor with breast cancer. J is TRBJ1-4 and V is TRBV19; tentative D call: TRBD1 (5 bases). The starting material was tumor tissue, obtained after IRX-2 immunotherapy. The CDR3 spells CASSIAGLGPGRANEKLFF. The DNA for the CDR3 is TGTGCCAGTAGTATCGCGGGACTAGGCCCGGGAAGGGCTAATGAAAAACTGTTTTTT.